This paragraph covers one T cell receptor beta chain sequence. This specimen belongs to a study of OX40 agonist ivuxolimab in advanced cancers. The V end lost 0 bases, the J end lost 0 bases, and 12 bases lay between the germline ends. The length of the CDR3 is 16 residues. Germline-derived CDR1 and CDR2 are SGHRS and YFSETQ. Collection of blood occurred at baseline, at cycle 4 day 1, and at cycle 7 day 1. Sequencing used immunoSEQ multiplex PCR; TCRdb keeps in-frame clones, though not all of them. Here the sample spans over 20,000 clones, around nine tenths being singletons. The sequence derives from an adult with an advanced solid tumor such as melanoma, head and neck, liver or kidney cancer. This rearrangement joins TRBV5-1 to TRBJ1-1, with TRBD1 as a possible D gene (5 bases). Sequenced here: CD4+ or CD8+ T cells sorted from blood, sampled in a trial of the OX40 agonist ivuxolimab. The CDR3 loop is CASSLEGTLLNTEAFF. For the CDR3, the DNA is TGCGCCAGCAGCTTGGAAGGGACTCTCTTGAACACTGAAGCTTTCTTT.